This entry lists 28 T cell receptor beta chains sequenced from one sample in a study of T-cell memory formation after mild COVID-19. TCRdb analysed the 5' RACE reads with MiXCR anew, one entry per CDR3 protein. The data hold 350,000 to 400,000 distinct CDR3 sequences, with approximately 21% observed a single time. The source material was PBMCs or a T cell subset sorted from them (not recorded which). The receptors come from an adult woman who had mild COVID-19 (a few samples of this study predate the infection). Cell type and time point are not known.

This clonotype came up a few times. The CDR3 protein is CASSQDNRGSYNEQFF. The CDR3, as DNA: TGCGCCAGCAGCCAAGATAATAGGGGCTCCTACAATGAGCAGTTCTTC. This chain links TRBV4-3 with TRBJ2-1; tentatively, D is TRBD1 (5 bases). The CDR3 covers 16 residues. V was cut by 0 bases and J by 0 bases, with 9 bases left in between. Looked up from germline, CDR1 is LGHNA and CDR2 is YSLEER.

The rearrangement links TRBV9 to TRBJ2-3; D is possibly TRBD1 or TRBD2 (6 bases each). The germline CDR1 and CDR2 sequences are SGDLS and YYNGEE. This CDR3 comprises 14 residues. Trimming cost V 4 bases and J 3 bases, with 12 bases left between them. The CDR3 is CASSPGGQTDTQYF. The CDR3 DNA reads TGTGCCAGCAGCCCCGGGGGCCAGACAGATACGCAGTATTTT.

This clonotype was observed a few times. The V call is TRBV7-9, the J call TRBJ2-5; 12 positions agree with TRBD2. The CDR3 totals 16 residues. V gave up 4 bases and J gave up 1 base; unmatched junction bases: 4. CDR1 and CDR2 (germline): SEHNR, FQNEAQ (reference sequence). The CDR3 region is CASSSTSGGLQETQYF. The CDR3 bases are TGTGCCAGCAGCTCGACTAGCGGGGGCCTCCAAGAGACCCAGTACTTC.

The chain joins TRBV30 to TRBJ2-7, with D tentatively TRBD1 (5 bases). CDR1 and CDR2 (germline): GTSNPN, SVGIG (reference sequence). There are 11 residues in the CDR3. Trimming removed 8 bases from V and 4 bases from J, with 12 bases in between. CDR3 coding DNA: TGTGCCCGCCGACAGAATTACGAGCAGTACTTC. The encoded protein is CARRQNYEQYF.

The chain has TRBV5-1 and TRBJ1-1; 7 bases are a match to TRBD1. Losses at the gene ends were 4 bases for V and 5 bases for J; bases not matched to a gene: 8. Germline CDR1 and CDR2: SGHRS and YFSETQ. The CDR3 is 14 residues long. CDR3 protein: CASSAGQVGTEAFF. The CDR3 DNA is TGCGCCAGCAGCGCCGGACAGGTTGGGACTGAAGCTTTCTTT. Using reference TRBV5-1 and TRBJ1-1 for the parts outside the CDR3, the full variable domain is KAGVTQTPRYLIKTRGQQVTLSCSPISGHRSVSWYQQTPGQGLQFLFEYFSETQRNKGNFPGRFSGRQFSNSRSEMNVSTLELGDSALYLCASSAGQVGTEAFFGQGTRLTVV.

The chain recombines TRBV12-3 or TRBV12-4 with TRBJ1-2; 10 positions match TRBD1. This CDR3 comprises 13 residues. With V trimmed by 5 bases and J by 7 bases, 4 bases remained unmatched. The CDR3 bases are TGTGCCAGCAGTGAGACAGGGGGCGGTGGCTACACCTTC. The encoded protein is CASSETGGGGYTF.

This clonotype was observed a handful of times. The CDR3 here is CASSQSPGNTIYF. CDR3 sequence (DNA): TGCGCCAGCAGCCAATCCCCGGGAAACACCATATATTTT. The V gene is TRBV4-1, the J gene TRBJ1-3; D is uncertain. The CDR3 covers 13 residues. The germline CDR1 and CDR2 sequences are MGHRA and YSYEKL. The V end was cut by 2 bases, the J end by 4 bases, with 6 bases between.

The chain recombines TRBV2 with TRBJ2-1, with TRBD2 matching over 11 bases. Per the germline V gene, CDR1 is SNHLY and CDR2 is FYNNEI. J gave up 10 bases and V 2 bases, and 7 bases lay outside the gene matches. The CDR3 is made up of 15 amino acids. The CDR3 loop reads CASSEQLAGVREQFF. The CDR3 region has the DNA TGTGCCAGCAGTGAACAACTAGCGGGAGTAAGAGAGCAGTTCTTC.

The chain couples TRBV20-1 to TRBJ2-3, with a weak D call TRBD2 (6 bases). The CDR3 extends over 15 amino acids. V was trimmed by 3 bases and J by 1 base, leaving 14 bases between them. The germline CDR1 and CDR2 sequences are DFQATT and SNEGSKA (reference sequence). CDR3 protein: CSASLTRPGTDTQYF. CDR3 nucleotides: TGCAGTGCTAGTTTGACTAGGCCGGGCACAGATACGCAGTATTTT.

The chain uses TRBV9 and TRBJ2-1, with D tentatively TRBD2 (5 bases). The CDR3 extends over 13 amino acids. V lost 0 bases and J lost 5, with 6 bases in between. Germline-derived CDR1 and CDR2 are SGDLS and YYNGEE. CDR3 protein: CASSVGSDNEQFF. Written as DNA, the CDR3 is TGTGCCAGCAGCGTAGGTAGCGACAATGAGCAGTTCTTC.

This clonotype was detected a few times. V gene TRBV20-1 combines with J gene TRBJ2-2, with TRBD2 identical over 10 bases. The CDR3 loop spans 16 amino acids. CDR1 is DFQATT, CDR2 SNEGSKA, per germline (reference sequence). V lost 6 bases to trimming and J lost 4 bases; unmatched junction nucleotides: 11. The CDR3 here is CSAFSASGRTTGELFF. CDR3 bases: TGCAGTGCCTTCTCCGCTAGCGGGAGAACCACCGGGGAGCTGTTTTTT.

The V and J genes are TRBV12-3 or TRBV12-4 and TRBJ2-1; no reliable D call. There are 12 residues in the CDR3. The ends were cut back, 3 bases at V and 6 bases at J, with 6 bases in the middle. DNA of the CDR3: TGTGCCAGCAGTTTTGTCCGCAATGAGCAGTTCTTC. This gives the protein CASSFVRNEQFF.

The chain couples TRBV6-5 to TRBJ2-5; D remains unclear. V gave up 6 bases and J gave up 0 bases, with 5 bases separating them. In germline, CDR1 is MNHEY, CDR2 SVGAGI. CDR3 size: 12 residues. The CDR3 coding sequence is TGTGCCAGCAGAGGATACCAAGAGACCCAGTACTTC. Translated: CASRGYQETQYF.

This clonotype was recorded a few times. Here the CDR3 reads CASSRTFYGYTF. The CDR3 bases are TGTGCCAGCAGTAGGACCTTCTATGGCTACACCTTC. The chain recombines TRBV2 with TRBJ1-2; D is ambiguous. CDR1 is SNHLY, CDR2 FYNNEI, per germline. This CDR3 is built from 12 residues. V lost 5 bases to trimming and J lost 4 bases, with 8 bases between them. Full variable domain (rest looked up from reference TRBV2 and TRBJ1-2): EPEVTQTPSHQVTQMGQEVILRCVPISNHLYFYWYRQILGQKVEFLVSFYNNEISEKSEIFDDQFSVERPDGSNFTLKIRSTKLEDSAMYFCASSRTFYGYTFGSGTRLTVV.

The table lists this clonotype with many counts. The chain uses TRBV5-1 and TRBJ2-5; unclear D gene. The germline V gene has CDR1 SGHRS and CDR2 YFSETQ. This CDR3 is built from 14 residues. V was pared by 4 bases and J by 5 bases, with 15 bases between. CDR3 DNA sequence: TGCGCCAGCAGCATCAGGAATTTTGAGGAGACCCAGTACTTC. Amino acid sequence: CASSIRNFEETQYF.

A few counts support this clonotype. The chain links TRBV27 to TRBJ2-1, with D perhaps given as TRBD1 or TRBD2 (5 bases each). Germline V CDR1 and CDR2: MNHEY, SMNVEV (reference sequence). The CDR3 consists of 14 residues. The V end lost 5 bases, the J end lost 8 bases, and 16 bases lay between the germline ends. CDR3 region: CASSPPGAGDEQFF. CDR3 sequence (DNA): TGTGCCAGCAGTCCCCCCGGGGCCGGGGATGAGCAGTTCTTC.

This rearrangement joins TRBV20-1 to TRBJ2-3; 9 bases align to TRBD2. CDR3 size: 17 residues. V was pared by 5 bases and J by 7 bases, with 19 bases of the junction left unmatched. Germline V lookup: CDR1 DFQATT, CDR2 SNEGSKA (reference sequence). CDR3 DNA sequence: TGCAGTGCTCGAGGGGAGTCGAAGCGGGGGGCGATACATACGCAGTATTTT. The encoded protein is CSARGESKRGAIHTQYF.

The chain uses TRBV7-9 and TRBJ2-7; D may be TRBD2 (7 bases). Germline CDR1 is SEHNR and CDR2 is FQNEAQ (reference sequence). The length of the CDR3 is 17 residues. The V gene lost 4 bases and the J gene lost 2 bases, with 21 bases spanning the gap. For the CDR3, the DNA is TGTGCCAGCAGCTCAAAAGGGAGGGGGTTAGGGACCTACGAGCAGTACTTC. It translates to CASSSKGRGLGTYEQYF.

There are a few counts of this clonotype. The chain is built from TRBV7-9 and TRBJ2-7; perhaps TRBD2 as D (5 bases). The CDR3 spans 13 residues. Trimming stripped 6 bases from V and 6 bases from J, with 15 bases between. Germline loops: CDR1 SEHNR, CDR2 FQNEAQ (reference sequence). CDR3 sequence: CASSIGGLAEQYF. CDR3 sequence (DNA): TGTGCCAGCAGTATTGGCGGGCTAGCCGAGCAGTACTTC. Supplemented by reference TRBV7-9 and TRBJ2-7, the full variable domain reads DTGVSQNPRHKITKRGQNVTFRCDPISEHNRLYWYRQTLGQGPEFLTYFQNEAQLEKSRLLSDRFSAERPKGSFSTLEIQRTEQGDSAMYLCASSIGGLAEQYFGPGTRLTVT.

This clonotype was counted only a few times. The rearrangement uses TRBV12-3 or TRBV12-4 and TRBJ1-1, with 8 bases identical to TRBD1. The trim removed 3 bases at V and 0 bases at J, leaving 3 bases unmatched. The CDR3 spans 15 residues. CDR3 in DNA: TGTGCCAGCAGTTTCTCAGGGGGCCTGAACACTGAAGCTTTCTTT. This encodes CASSFSGGLNTEAFF.

V usage is TRBV29-1 and J usage is TRBJ2-3, with D perhaps matching TRBD2 (6 bases). CDR3 size: 14 residues. The germline CDR1 and CDR2 sequences are SQVTM and ANQGSEA. V lost 6 bases and J 0 bases, leaving 13 bases between the germline ends. The CDR3 region is CSVPLARSTDTQYF. CDR3 DNA sequence: TGCAGCGTCCCTCTAGCGAGAAGCACAGATACGCAGTATTTT.

This clonotype turned up a few times. V usage is TRBV7-2 and J usage is TRBJ2-7, with no clear D. The CDR3 loop spans 13 amino acids. The germline gives CDR1 SGHTA, CDR2 FQGNSA. Trimming removed 4 bases from V and 4 bases from J, with 11 bases in between. The CDR3 sequence: CASSSLTEYEQYF. CDR3 coding DNA: TGTGCCAGCAGCTCCCTTACGGAGTACGAGCAGTACTTC.

This clonotype was seen a handful of times. The chain combines TRBV30 with TRBJ2-1; D is uncertain. The CDR3 runs to 15 residues. Trimming removed 0 bases from V and 0 bases from J, with 9 bases in between. CDR1 and CDR2 from the germline V gene are GTSNPN and SVGIG (reference sequence). The CDR3 here is CAWSVGLPSYNEQFF. The CDR3 DNA follows: TGTGCCTGGAGTGTAGGGCTACCCTCCTACAATGAGCAGTTCTTC. Full variable domain (outside the CDR3, taken from reference TRBV30 and TRBJ2-1): SQTIHQWPATLVQPVGSPLSLECTVEGTSNPNLYWYRQAAGRGLQLLFYSVGIGQISSEVPQNLSASRPQDRQFILSSKKLLLSDSGFYLCAWSVGLPSYNEQFFGPGTRLTVL.

The V and J genes are TRBV12-3 or TRBV12-4 and TRBJ1-6, with D possibly matching TRBD1 (5 bases). This CDR3 has 14 amino acids. The V gene lost 2 bases and the J gene lost 9 bases, with 11 bases spanning the gap. The DNA of the CDR3 is TGTGCCAGCAGTTTACTGCAGGGCAGTTCACCCCTCCACTTT. This encodes CASSLLQGSSPLHF.

V usage is TRBV13 and J usage is TRBJ2-3; D perhaps matches TRBD2 (5 bases). Germline CDR1 is PRHDT and CDR2 is FYEKMQ (reference sequence). The germline V and J ends were trimmed by 3 bases and 1 base, with 8 bases remaining between them. The CDR3 extends over 14 amino acids. The CDR3 spells CASSLGSGTDTQYF. The CDR3 nucleotides read TGTGCCAGCAGCTTGGGTAGCGGCACAGATACGCAGTATTTT.

DNA of the CDR3: TGCGCCAGCAGCCCAACGACGAGGGAGAGGAACACTGAAGCTTTCTTT. This codes for CASSPTTRERNTEAFF. V gene TRBV4-1 combines with J gene TRBJ1-1; D is unclear. The germline V and J ends were trimmed by 4 bases and 1 base, with 16 bases remaining between them. CDR3 length: 16 amino acids. The V gene's germline CDR1 is MGHRA and CDR2 YSYEKL.

V and J are TRBV2 and TRBJ1-2; weak D call: TRBD1 (6 bases). The CDR3 sequence is 12 residues long. The germline CDR1 and CDR2 sequences are SNHLY and FYNNEI. V was shortened by 7 bases and J by 8 bases, with 14 bases between the two germline ends. CDR3 in amino acids: CASMFGTQGYTF. CDR3 DNA: TGTGCCAGCATGTTCGGGACACAGGGCTACACCTTC.

This clonotype has ten or more counts. The V and J genes are TRBV29-1 and TRBJ2-3, with D tentatively TRBD2 (6 bases). Germline loops: CDR1 SQVTM, CDR2 ANQGSEA. This CDR3 comprises 13 residues. The CDR3 loop reads CTGTGVSTDTQYF. The CDR3 DNA reads as TGCACCGGGACTGGGGTGTCGACAGATACGCAGTATTTT.